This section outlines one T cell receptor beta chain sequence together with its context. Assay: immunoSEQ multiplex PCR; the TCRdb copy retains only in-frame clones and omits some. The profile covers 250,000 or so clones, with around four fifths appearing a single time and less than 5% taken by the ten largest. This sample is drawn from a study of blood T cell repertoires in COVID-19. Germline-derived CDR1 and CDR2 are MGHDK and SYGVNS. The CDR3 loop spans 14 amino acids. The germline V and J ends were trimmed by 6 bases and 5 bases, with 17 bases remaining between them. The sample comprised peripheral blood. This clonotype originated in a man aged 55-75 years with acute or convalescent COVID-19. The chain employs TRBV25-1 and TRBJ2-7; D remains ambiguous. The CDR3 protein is CASSPRYYFDEQYF. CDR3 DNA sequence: TGTGCCAGCAGCCCTCGGTACTACTTCGACGAGCAGTACTTC.